The clone carrying this TCR beta chain has at least ten counts. The antigen remains unidentified. Construction of the TCRbeta library involved unique molecular identifiers. Each CDR3 protein gets one entry after TCRdb re-called the PCR reads with MiXCR. Among 400,000 to 550,000 distinct CDR3 sequences listed, about 11% were seen once. The CDR3 loop spans 15 amino acids. Germline lookup yields CDR1 SGHTA and CDR2 FQGNSA. The V and J ends lost 6 bases and 8 bases respectively, with 19 bases between them. This entry is derived from a study of T-cell reconstitution after alpha-beta-depleted transplantation in children. Study findings and constraints: Certain patients had high TCRbeta diversity at day 60, and it came from recipient T cells and thymic progenitors that survived.

This sequence joins TRBV7-2 and TRBJ1-4, with D possibly being TRBD1 (6 bases). This clonotype was sampled from a child aged 2-9 years with inherited bone marrow failure, due to receive a stem cell transplant. The sequences come from PBMCs, collected before TCRalphabeta/CD19-depleted stem cell transplant. The CDR3 bases are TGTGCCAGCAGTTTAAGGACAGCTCAGGGGGAAAAACTGTTTTTT. Translated, it gives CASSLRTAQGEKLFF.